Listed below are T cell receptor beta chains from one sample, sequenced in a study of blood T cell repertoires in COVID-19. Assay used: immunoSEQ multiplex PCR; TCRdb lists only in-frame clones, some missing. The data hold roughly 67,000 clones, with 75% to 85% observed a single time. The specimen was peripheral blood. These receptors were taken from a man aged 45 to 65 with acute or convalescent COVID-19. Each CDR3 is given with its conserved first and last residue.

v_call | cdr3_aa
TRBV27 | CATHPTGTGGMEKLFF
TRBV2 | CASILRETQYF
TRBV30 | CAWETGGGYTF
TRBV11-2 | CASSLNRFSDTQYF
TRBV5-1 | CASSPRTSTDTQYF
TRBV27 | CASRGGINEQYF
TRBV4-1 | CASSQDRTARQDVRNYGYTF
TRBV7-8 | CASSRNRESDGYTF
TRBV10-3 | CAISESTSGASSTDTQYF
TRBV12-5 | CASGLASALQGPGNTIYF
TRBV5-4 | CASSLEGQVDYEQYF
TRBV6-6 | CASKRTGGDNEQFF
TRBV7-9 | CASSRGLGAYEQYF
TRBV3-1/TRBV3-2 | CASSQDSLGNTIYF
TRBV5-6 | CASSLGQMNQPQHF
TRBV2 | CASIMGGLASLETQYF
TRBV6-5 | CASSYTGTGWSEQFF
TRBV5-7 | CASSLQLAGGQDTQYF
TRBV6-6 | CASSQTRTGQQDTEAFF
TRBV4-1 | CASSQTGTGNYGYTF
TRBV10-3 | CAISDPPLGPGGEKLFF
TRBV4-1 | CASSQVTRGGPETQYF
TRBV27 | CASSRPTGLPAYEQYF
TRBV2 | CASTGEMNSYNSPLHF
TRBV6-5 | CASSYSRQTGELFF
TRBV27 | CASSLAGRDTQYF
TRBV24-1 | CATSHPTGNSGYTF
TRBV5-5 | CASSSLAGLYNEQFF
TRBV11-2 | CASSPQSTGEQFF
TRBV5-1 | CASSKNPPGTPNTGELFF
TRBV27 | CASSFDPGLYGYTF
TRBV5-1 | CASSLADRLHGDGELFF
TRBV7-6 | CASRPTPRVNTEAFF
TRBV6-4 | CASSRTGGNYGYTF
TRBV5-1 | CASSQTLQGARNEQFF
TRBV27 | CASSQTGMETQYF
TRBV24-1 | CATSRPSQGKFF
TRBV5-4 | CASSLKLAGLMEDEQFF
TRBV29-1 | CSAGAAYNEQFF
TRBV23-1 | CASSFAGSWVNSPLHF
TRBV6-1 | CASSEPTGTPYGYTF
TRBV6-5 | CASAANPGGEQYF
TRBV6-1 | CASSDPFTGNSPLHF
TRBV18 | CASSPRVEYTDTQYF
TRBV12-3/TRBV12-4 | CASIRRNNEQFF
TRBV4-1 | CASTGAGYGYTF
TRBV18 | CASSPRGNTDTQYF
TRBV18 | CASSPPSGLQETQYF
TRBV5-1 | CASSPGQGVGEKLFF
TRBV11-3 | CASSARQGRTGELFF
TRBV29-1 | CSVEAAGGPRLSFADTQYF